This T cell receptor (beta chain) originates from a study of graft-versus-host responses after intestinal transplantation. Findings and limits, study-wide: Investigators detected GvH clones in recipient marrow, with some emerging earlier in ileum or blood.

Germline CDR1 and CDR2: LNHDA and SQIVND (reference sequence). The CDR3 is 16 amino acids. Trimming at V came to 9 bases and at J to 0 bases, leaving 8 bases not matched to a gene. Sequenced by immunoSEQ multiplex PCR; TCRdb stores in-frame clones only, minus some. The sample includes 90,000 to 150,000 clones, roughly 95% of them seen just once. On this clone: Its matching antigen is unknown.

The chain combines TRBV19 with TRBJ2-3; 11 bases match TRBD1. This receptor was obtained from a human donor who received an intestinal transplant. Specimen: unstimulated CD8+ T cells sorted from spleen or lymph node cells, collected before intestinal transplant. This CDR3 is CASRDRGFTSTDTQYF. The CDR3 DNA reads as TGTGCCAGCCGGGACAGGGGGTTTACTAGCACAGATACGCAGTATTTT. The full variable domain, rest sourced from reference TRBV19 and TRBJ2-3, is DGGITQSPKYLFRKEGQNVTLSCEQNLNHDAMYWYRQDPGQGLRLIYYSQIVNDFQKGDIAEGYSVSREKKESFPLTVTSAQKNPTAFYLCASRDRGFTSTDTQYFGPGTRLTVL.